The 8 T cell receptor beta chains reported below all come from one sample, sequenced in a study of blood T cell repertoires in COVID-19. Only in-frame clones appear in the TCRdb table, and some are missing; sequencing was by immunoSEQ multiplex PCR. The sample holds about 280,000 clones, approximately 81% seen once. The sequenced material came from PBMCs or T cells enriched from blood (not recorded which). The receptors originated from a woman aged 45 to 65 who had recovered from COVID-19.

The chain employs TRBV10-1 and TRBJ2-1; D perhaps matches TRBD2 (5 bases). CDR3 length equals 16 residues. Germline lookup yields CDR1 WNHNN and CDR2 SYGVQD (reference sequence). V lost 0 bases, J lost 0 bases, and 9 bases lay in between. CDR3 loop: CASSESASRSYNEQFF. DNA for the CDR3: TGCGCCAGCAGTGAGTCTGCTAGCCGCTCCTACAATGAGCAGTTCTTC.

The genes are TRBV30 and TRBJ2-4, with a possible D match to TRBD1 (5 bases). The length of the CDR3 is 11 residues. Germline V gives CDR1 GTSNPN, CDR2 SVGIG (reference sequence). V shed 2 bases and J shed 15 bases, with 14 bases lying between them. The CDR3 DNA is TGTGCCTGGAGTCCCTCGAGACAGCTGTACTTC. Its translation is CAWSPSRQLYF. Looking up the rest from reference TRBV30 and TRBJ2-4 gives the full variable domain: SQTIHQWPATLVQPVGSPLSLECTVEGTSNPNLYWYRQAAGRGLQLLFYSVGIGQISSEVPQNLSASRPQDRQFILSSKKLLLSDSGFYLCAWSPSRQLYFGAGTRLSVL.

This clone was recorded a few times. This chain joins TRBV14 and TRBJ2-5; TRBD1 might be the D (6 bases). The CDR3 contains 15 residues. Trimming left V 4 bases short and J 5 bases short, with 17 bases between. Germline-derived CDR1 and CDR2 are SGHDN and FVKESK. The CDR3 DNA is TGTGCCAGCAGCCGGGACATTCATGCCCTGGAGACCCAGTACTTC. Protein product: CASSRDIHALETQYF.

J is TRBJ2-7 and V is TRBV7-3, with D maybe TRBD2 (5 bases). Trimming took 2 bases from V and 4 from J, leaving 15 bases between them. The CDR3 runs to 15 residues. Germline V gene lookup returns CDR1 SGHTA and CDR2 FQGTGA. CDR3 DNA: TGTGCCAGCAGCTTAGGTTCGGGAAATCAGTACGAGCAGTACTTC. This encodes CASSLGSGNQYEQYF.

This clone was counted between two and nine times. V is TRBV5-1 and J is TRBJ2-7, with 7 bases matching TRBD1. This CDR3 is 14 amino acids long. Losses at the gene ends were 1 base for V and 1 base for J; bases not matched to a gene: 2. The germline gives CDR1 SGHRS, CDR2 YFSETQ. This CDR3 reads CASSLRDRSYEQYF. DNA of the CDR3: TGCGCCAGCAGCTTGCGGGACAGATCCTACGAGCAGTACTTC.

This clone has more than one count but fewer than ten. The gene calls are TRBV7-3 and TRBJ1-6, with TRBD1 matching 8 bases. V trimming: 8 bases; J trimming: 11 bases; junction bases outside the gene matches: 8. Germline V gives CDR1 SGHTA, CDR2 FQGTGA. CDR3 length equals 13 residues. Here the CDR3 DNA reads TGTGCCAGCGGACAGGGAGGATTGACACCCCTCCACTTT. Its protein is CASGQGGLTPLHF.

The chain combines TRBV6-6 with TRBJ1-5; D unresolved. The CDR3 runs 13 residues. The germline gives CDR1 MNHNY, CDR2 SVGAGI (reference sequence). Deletions cut 2 bases from V and 4 bases from J, with 6 bases between. For the CDR3, the DNA is TGTGCCAGCAGTTACCACTTGAATCAGCCCCAGCATTTT. Translated, it gives CASSYHLNQPQHF.

V usage is TRBV6-6 and J usage is TRBJ1-2, with D maybe TRBD1 (6 bases). CDR3 length: 16 residues. Per germline, CDR1 MNHNY and CDR2 SVGAGI (reference sequence). Between the trimmed V and J ends, which lost 5 bases and 4 bases, there was a span of 20 bases. This chain's CDR3 is CASSNGAGGSGYGYTF. The CDR3 DNA follows: TGTGCCAGCAGTAATGGGGCGGGGGGCAGTGGCTATGGCTACACCTTC.